A single sample is the source of the 17 T cell receptor beta chains below, sequenced in a study of identical twins. Each CDR3 protein is one row after TCRdb ran MiXCR on the 5' RACE reads. The repertoire holds under 350,000 distinct CDR3 sequences, with roughly 9.8% as singletons. This sample also belongs to another study, concerning yellow fever vaccine responses in identical twins.

Sequencing input: CD8+ T cells sorted from blood. The receptors originated from a woman aged 18-29 years in good health.

This clonotype was seen at least ten times. J is TRBJ1-2 and V is TRBV29-1, with 9 nucleotides matching TRBD1. The V segment lost 7 bases and the J segment 8 bases; nucleotides outside the gene matches: 14. CDR3 size: 14 residues. Germline-derived CDR1 and CDR2 are SQVTM and ANQGSEA. The CDR3 region is CSASRDRAAGGYTF. The CDR3 nucleotides are TGCAGCGCTTCCCGGGACAGGGCGGCGGGAGGCTACACCTTC.

The V call is TRBV20-1, the J call TRBJ2-7, with D possibly being TRBD2 (6 bases). V gave up 0 bases and J gave up 4 bases, with 13 bases separating them. In germline, CDR1 is DFQATT, CDR2 SNEGSKA (reference sequence). CDR3 length equals 14 residues. CDR3 nucleotides: TGCAGTGCTAGAGACGAACGGAGGGCTTACGAGCAGTACTTC. It codes for CSARDERRAYEQYF.

This clonotype has more than one count but fewer than ten. The V and J genes are TRBV7-9 and TRBJ2-1, with TRBD2 identical over 9 bases. The CDR3 runs to 15 residues. V trimming: 1 base; J trimming: 4 bases; junction bases outside the gene matches: 2. CDR1 and CDR2 from the germline V gene are SEHNR and FQNEAQ (reference sequence). In nucleotides, the CDR3 is TGTGCCAGCAGCTTAGAGCGGGAGGATTACAATGAGCAGTTCTTC. Its translation is CASSLEREDYNEQFF. Supplemented by reference TRBV7-9 and TRBJ2-1, the full variable domain reads DTGVSQNPRHKITKRGQNVTFRCDPISEHNRLYWYRQTLGQGPEFLTYFQNEAQLEKSRLLSDRFSAERPKGSFSTLEIQRTEQGDSAMYLCASSLEREDYNEQFFGPGTRLTVL.

This clonotype was recorded a few times. This chain uses TRBV4-1 with TRBJ2-1; 13 bases are shared with TRBD2. The CDR3 contains 15 residues. Germline assignment: CDR1 MGHRA and CDR2 YSYEKL. Losses at the gene ends were 2 bases for V and 10 bases for J; bases not matched to a gene: 5. CDR3 bases: TGCGCCAGCAGCCAACTGACTAGCGGGGGGCGCGAGCAGTTCTTC. It yields the protein CASSQLTSGGREQFF.

This clonotype was found a few times. This sequence joins TRBV27 and TRBJ2-2; 13 bases line up with TRBD2. After removal of 5 bases from V and 5 bases from J, the junction contained 11 bases not matched to a gene. The CDR3 runs 18 residues. Germline V gene data show CDR1 as MNHEY and CDR2 as SMNVEV (reference sequence). DNA for the CDR3: TGTGCCAGCAGTCTCCTTCCTGGACTAGCGGGGGAAACCGGGGAGCTGTTTTTT. As protein: CASSLLPGLAGETGELFF.

This clonotype came up many times. The rearrangement uses TRBV7-9 and TRBJ2-3; 9 bases are shared with TRBD2. Trimming at V came to 1 base and at J to 4 bases, leaving 9 bases not matched to a gene. CDR1 is SEHNR, CDR2 FQNEAQ, per germline (reference sequence). CDR3 length: 17 residues. This chain's CDR3 is CASSLVVSAGGPDTQYF. Written as DNA, the CDR3 is TGTGCCAGCAGCTTAGTTGTCTCGGCGGGGGGGCCAGATACGCAGTATTTT.

This clonotype was seen only a few times. The rearrangement joins TRBV28 to TRBJ2-7; TRBD2 matches 10 bases. Unmatched junction bases numbered 13, after V lost 3 bases and J lost 5 bases. The CDR3 loop spans 17 amino acids. The V gene's germline CDR1 is MDHEN and CDR2 SYDVKM. The CDR3 coding sequence is TGTGCCAGCAGTTTCCCCGAGGCTAGCGGGAGTAGCAACGAGCAGTACTTC. Translation gives CASSFPEASGSSNEQYF.

This clonotype was recorded at least ten times. This chain links TRBV2 with TRBJ2-1; weak D call: TRBD1 (6 bases). Trimming removed 8 bases at V and 4 bases at J, with 9 bases between. Germline values: CDR1 SNHLY, CDR2 FYNNEI. The CDR3 has 12 amino acids. The CDR3 protein is CASGGLYNEQFF. The CDR3 nucleotides are TGTGCCAGCGGGGGCCTATACAATGAGCAGTTCTTC.

The genes are TRBV7-9 and TRBJ2-5, with unresolved D. The V gene's germline CDR1 is SEHNR and CDR2 FQNEAQ (reference sequence). The CDR3 is made up of 16 amino acids. V shed 4 bases and J shed 2 bases, with 17 bases lying between them. CDR3 loop: CASSSFLRTNQETQYF. CDR3 in DNA: TGTGCCAGCAGCTCCTTTTTACGTACAAATCAAGAGACCCAGTACTTC.

This clonotype occurred a few times. The chain links TRBV19 to TRBJ2-7; D remains ambiguous. The CDR3 runs 13 residues. The germline CDR1 and CDR2 sequences are LNHDA and SQIVND (reference sequence). With 5 bases removed from V and 5 bases from J, the gap between germline ends came to 13 bases. This chain's CDR3 is CASSAGLLNEQYF. The CDR3 DNA reads as TGTGCCAGTAGTGCTGGGCTTTTGAACGAGCAGTACTTC.

In its sample, this clonotype was seen many times. This chain joins TRBV12-3 or TRBV12-4 and TRBJ2-7; D is uncertain. Trimming pared 6 bases from V and 3 bases from J, leaving 12 bases between. This CDR3 spans 13 amino acids. The CDR3 coding sequence is TGTGCCAGCAGCGAATCAGGCAGCTACGAGCAGTACTTC. Protein: CASSESGSYEQYF.

This clonotype showed up just a few times. The CDR3 reads CASSFENSPYEQYF. CDR3 nucleotides: TGTGCCAGCAGCTTCGAAAACAGTCCCTACGAGCAGTACTTC. The V gene is TRBV11-2, the J gene TRBJ2-7; D gene uncertain. This CDR3 comprises 14 residues. The V gene's germline CDR1 is SGHAT and CDR2 FQNNGV. V was clipped by 3 bases and J by 2 bases, with 11 bases between them.

The chain combines TRBV7-2 with TRBJ2-7; TRBD1 is a possible D gene (6 bases). CDR1 and CDR2 from the germline V gene are SGHTA and FQGNSA. The CDR3 consists of 15 residues. The V end was cut by 4 bases, the J end by 5 bases, with 18 bases between. The CDR3 sequence: CASSSLQGLLDEQYF. CDR3 DNA: TGTGCCAGCAGCTCCCTACAGGGCCTCCTCGACGAGCAGTACTTC.

The CDR3 is CASSSGFEETQYF. As DNA, the CDR3 is TGCGCCAGCAGCTCCGGGTTTGAGGAGACCCAGTACTTC. The chain is built from TRBV5-1 and TRBJ2-5; D not certain. CDR1 is SGHRS, CDR2 YFSETQ, per germline. With 3 bases removed from V and 5 bases from J, the gap between germline ends came to 11 bases. The CDR3 loop spans 13 amino acids.

This clonotype was recorded at least ten times. This rearrangement joins TRBV6-5 to TRBJ2-1, with 7 nucleotides matching TRBD2. V lost 6 bases to trimming and J lost 9 bases; unmatched junction nucleotides: 5. This CDR3 has 12 residues. The germline gives CDR1 MNHEY, CDR2 SVGAGI. CDR3 DNA sequence: TGTGCCAGCAGCCTGGGAGGGGTTGAGCAGTTCTTC. Encoded protein: CASSLGGVEQFF.

The sample holds many counts of this clonotype. V is TRBV10-3 and J is TRBJ2-2, with D possibly TRBD1 on 5 matching bases. The CDR3 is 14 residues long. Per the germline V gene, CDR1 is ENHRY and CDR2 is SYGVKD. V was shortened by 8 bases and J by 2 bases, with 12 bases between the two germline ends. CDR3 sequence: CAIPQDTNTGELFF. Here the CDR3 DNA reads TGTGCCATCCCTCAGGACACTAACACCGGGGAGCTGTTTTTT.

In this sample, this clonotype turned up many times. The V gene is TRBV4-3, the J gene TRBJ2-1; tentative D call: TRBD1 (5 bases). Trimming removed 0 bases from V and 0 bases from J, with 9 bases in between. This CDR3 has 16 residues. Per the germline V gene, CDR1 is LGHNA and CDR2 is YSLEER. CDR3 coding DNA: TGCGCCAGCAGCCAAGATCGCGACAGCTCCTACAATGAGCAGTTCTTC. It translates to CASSQDRDSSYNEQFF.